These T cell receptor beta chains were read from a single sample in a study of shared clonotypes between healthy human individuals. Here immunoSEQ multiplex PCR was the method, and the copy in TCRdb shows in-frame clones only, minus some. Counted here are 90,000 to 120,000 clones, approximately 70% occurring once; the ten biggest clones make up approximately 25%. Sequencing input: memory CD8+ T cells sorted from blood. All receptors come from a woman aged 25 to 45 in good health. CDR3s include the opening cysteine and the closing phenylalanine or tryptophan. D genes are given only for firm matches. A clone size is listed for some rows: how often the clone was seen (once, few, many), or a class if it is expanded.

CASSQIAGEGTDTQYF	TGTGCCAGCAGCCAAATAGCGGGAGAGGGCACAGATACGCAGTATTTT	TRBJ2-3	TRBD2	many	TRBV4-2
CAISESREGYEQYF	TGTGCCATCAGTGAGTCGCGGGAGGGCTACGAGCAGTACTTC	TRBJ2-7	TRBD2	few	TRBV6-1
CASSLSPSSYEQYF	TGTGCCAGCAGCTTAAGCCCCAGCTCCTACGAGCAGTACTTC	TRBJ2-7	-	many	TRBV11-3
CASSEPQKGGSKDIQYF	TGTGCCAGCAGTGAACCCCAAAAAGGCGGGAGTAAAGACATTCAGTACTTC	TRBJ2-4	TRBD2	-	TRBV25-1
CAISEGAADSYEQYF	TGTGCCATCAGCGAGGGAGCAGCGGACTCCTACGAGCAGTACTTC	TRBJ2-7	-	few	TRBV10-3
CASSGTGVEQYF	TGTGCCAGCAGCGGGACAGGGGTTGAGCAGTACTTC	TRBJ2-5	TRBD1	-	TRBV5-6
CARYWTGTINYGYTF	TGTGCCAGGTACTGGACTGGAACTATCAACTATGGCTACACCTTC	TRBJ1-2	-	-	TRBV2
CASSPETSGYNEQFF	TGTGCCAGCAGCCCTGAGACTAGCGGCTACAATGAGCAGTTCTTC	TRBJ2-1	TRBD2	-	TRBV11-2
CASSPTWTGARSLPPRSGEQYF	TGTGCCAGCAGCCCCACCTGGACAGGGGCGCGTTCTCTCCCGCCCCGATCTGGAGAGCAGTACTTC	TRBJ2-7	TRBD1	-	TRBV28
CASSFVYTNEKLFF	TGTGCCAGCAGTTTCGTGTACACTAATGAAAAACTGTTTTTT	TRBJ1-4	-	-	TRBV28
CASSAAMGPKGGLAGGKQYF	TGCGCCAGCAGCGCGGCCATGGGCCCCAAAGGGGGCCTAGCGGGAGGGAAGCAGTACTTC	TRBJ2-7	TRBD2	-	TRBV5-1
CASGLNRAYNEQFF	TGTGCTAGTGGTTTGAACAGGGCCTACAATGAGCAGTTCTTC	TRBJ2-1	-	-	TRBV12-5
CASSRGGLNNEQFF	TGTGCCAGCAGTAGGGGGGGGCTCAACAATGAGCAGTTCTTC	TRBJ2-1	-	-	TRBV27
CASTGTGGGTDTQYF	TGTGCCAGCACTGGGACAGGGGGGGGCACAGATACGCAGTATTTT	TRBJ2-3	TRBD1	-	TRBV6-4
CSVLGTHLAKNIQYF	TGCAGCGTCCTGGGGACGCACCTAGCCAAAAACATTCAGTACTTC	TRBJ2-4	-	once	TRBV29-1
CASSDFGGNEQFF	TGTGCCAGCAGCGACTTTGGTGGGAATGAGCAGTTCTTC	TRBJ2-1	-	-	TRBV4-2
CASSLETQQIRYEQYF	TGTGCCAGCAGCTTAGAGACCCAACAGATCCGCTACGAGCAGTACTTC	TRBJ2-7	-	-	TRBV13
CASSRGSYEQYF	TGTGCCAGCAGCAGGGGGTCCTACGAGCAGTACTTC	TRBJ2-7	-	-	TRBV7-6
CASKGRAASLFF	TGTGCCAGCAAGGGACGAGCCGCGAGTCTGTTTTTT	TRBJ1-4	-	few	TRBV6-1
CASSLHGAGENTEAFF	TGTGCCAGCAGCTTACATGGGGCAGGGGAGAACACTGAAGCTTTCTTT	TRBJ1-1	-	-	TRBV7-9
CASSSTARGWGSYEQYF	TGTGCCAGCAGTTCGACCGCCCGTGGGTGGGGCTCCTACGAGCAGTACTTC	TRBJ2-7	-	-	TRBV27
CASRLTSGRSDTQYF	TGTGCCAGCAGGCTGACTAGCGGGAGGTCAGATACGCAGTATTTT	TRBJ2-3	TRBD2	-	TRBV2
CASSPGGREKLFF	TGTGCCAGTAGTCCCGGAGGGAGGGAAAAACTGTTTTTT	TRBJ1-4	-	once	TRBV19
CASSLHQGPSYEQYF	TGTGCCAGCAGCCTACATCAGGGACCAAGTTACGAGCAGTACTTC	TRBJ2-7	-	few	TRBV7-8
CASSSTLLGNQPQHF	TGTGCCAGCAGTTCCACCCTTCTTGGCAATCAGCCCCAGCATTTT	TRBJ1-5	-	-	TRBV28
CASSFRLAGGHEQFF	TGTGCCAGCAGCTTCCGACTAGCGGGAGGTCATGAGCAGTTCTTC	TRBJ2-1	TRBD2	-	TRBV7-2
CASSDRRTRDRAPYEQYF	TGTGCCAGCAGTGACCGCCGAACCCGGGACAGGGCACCCTACGAGCAGTACTTC	TRBJ2-7	TRBD1	-	TRBV6-1
CATSRGQEMNTEAFF	TGTGCCACCAGCAGAGGACAGGAGATGAACACTGAAGCTTTCTTT	TRBJ1-1	-	few	TRBV15
CATSRENEQFF	TGTGCCACCAGCAGAGAGAATGAGCAGTTCTTC	TRBJ2-1	-	few	TRBV15
CASSLLQGGQAYSYEQYF	TGTGCCAGCAGCTTACTTCAGGGAGGGCAGGCCTATTCCTACGAGCAGTACTTC	TRBJ2-7	TRBD2	few	TRBV13
CASSFFLGTSYEQYF	TGTGCCAGCAGCTTCTTTCTAGGGACATCCTACGAGCAGTACTTC	TRBJ2-7	-	-	TRBV7-8
CASSHSLAGDADTQYF	TGTGCCAGCAGTCATAGCTTAGCGGGAGACGCAGATACGCAGTATTTT	TRBJ2-3	TRBD2	-	TRBV7-6
CASSLGDSYNEQFF	TGTGCCAGCAGTTTAGGGGACTCCTACAATGAGCAGTTCTTC	TRBJ2-1	-	-	TRBV27
CASSQVYRDSFLGELFF	TGCGCCAGCAGCCAAGTGTATCGGGACAGTTTTTTGGGGGAGCTGTTTTTT	TRBJ2-2	TRBD1	-	TRBV4-1
CASSFSGSRGNTIYF	TGTGCCAGCAGTTTTTCAGGGTCTAGGGGAAACACCATATATTTT	TRBJ1-3	-	-	TRBV28
CASRGRGGTGELFF	TGTGCCAGCAGAGGCCGTGGCGGAACCGGGGAGCTGTTTTTT	TRBJ2-2	-	-	TRBV2
CASSREREGLKQYF	TGTGCCAGCAGTAGAGAGCGGGAGGGCCTGAAGCAGTACTTC	TRBJ2-7	TRBD2	-	TRBV27
CAISESAVVFGGFQVPDTQYF	TGTGCCATCAGTGAGTCAGCAGTCGTCTTCGGCGGCTTTCAAGTGCCAGATACGCAGTATTTT	TRBJ2-3	-	-	TRBV10-3
CASSFHSSYEQYF	TGTGCCAGTAGTTTCCACAGCTCCTACGAGCAGTACTTC	TRBJ2-7	-	once	TRBV19
CASSFRGAYEQYF	TGTGCCAGCAGTTTCAGGGGGGCCTACGAGCAGTACTTC	TRBJ2-7	-	-	TRBV27
CASSSDYRGDRLRMELFF	TGTGCCAGCAGTTCTGACTACCGGGGCGACAGACTCAGGATGGAGCTGTTTTTT	TRBJ2-2	-	many	TRBV28
CASSQNSHGESGANVLTF	TGTGCCAGCAGCCAAAACAGTCACGGGGAATCTGGGGCCAACGTCCTGACTTTC	TRBJ2-6	-	many	TRBV11-2
CASSPGLLLDEQYF	TGTGCCAGCAGCCCGGGACTCCTTCTCGACGAGCAGTACTTC	TRBJ2-7	-	-	TRBV11-2
CASSGTLGPPYNEQFF	TGTGCCAGCAGCGGTACCTTGGGACCCCCGTACAATGAGCAGTTCTTC	TRBJ2-1	-	once	TRBV5-6
CASSLTGMMDEQYF	TGTGCCAGCAGTCTGACAGGTATGATGGACGAGCAGTACTTC	TRBJ2-7	-	-	TRBV27
CAINRGISYEQYF	TGTGCCATCAACAGGGGAATTTCCTACGAGCAGTACTTC	TRBJ2-7	TRBD1	medium-sized	TRBV10-3
CASSASGKADTQYF	TGTGCCAGCAGCGCTAGCGGGAAGGCGGATACGCAGTATTTT	TRBJ2-3	TRBD2	many	TRBV9
CASSPNQSNQPQHF	TGTGCCAGCAGTCCGAACCAGAGTAATCAGCCCCAGCATTTT	TRBJ1-5	-	-	TRBV28
CASSPLGTSTGELFF	TGTGCCAGCAGTCCACTGGGGACTTCCACCGGGGAGCTGTTTTTT	TRBJ2-2	-	-	TRBV25-1